One and the same sample provided the 14 T cell receptor beta chains below, sequenced in a study of blood T cell repertoires in COVID-19. Sequenced by immunoSEQ multiplex PCR; TCRdb stores in-frame clones only, minus some. This repertoire shows 25,000 to 35,000 clones, about 88% found once; its top ten account for approximately 8%. Sequenced material: peripheral blood. The source of these receptors is a man between 65 and 79 years old with active or convalescent COVID-19.

The CDR3 spells CASSFDRDGNTEAFF. CDR3 nucleotides: TGTGCCAGCAGCTTCGACAGGGACGGGAACACTGAAGCTTTCTTT. The gene calls are TRBV2 and TRBJ1-1, with 7 bases that match TRBD1. Germline V gene sequence: CDR1 SNHLY, CDR2 FYNNEI. The CDR3 spans 15 residues. V trimming: 6 bases; J trimming: 1 base; junction bases outside the gene matches: 8.

DNA of the CDR3: TGTGCCAGCAAGAGACTAGCGGGAGACACCGGGGAGCTGTTTTTT. It encodes CASKRLAGDTGELFF. This sequence joins TRBV2 and TRBJ2-2, with 12 positions matching TRBD2. The length of the CDR3 is 15 residues. The germline CDR1 and CDR2 sequences are SNHLY and FYNNEI. V lost 7 bases, J lost 3 bases, and 3 bases stayed unmatched.

The chain links TRBV7-9 to TRBJ1-2; 7 bases fit TRBD1. Trimming cost V 6 bases and J 2 bases; bases outside gene matches: 3. Germline V gene lookup returns CDR1 SEHNR and CDR2 FQNEAQ (reference sequence). The CDR3 sequence is 13 residues long. The CDR3 here is CASSGGQNYGYTF. The DNA of the CDR3 is TGTGCCAGCAGTGGGGGACAGAACTATGGCTACACCTTC.

The table lists this clone with a count of one. This chain connects TRBV6-5 to TRBJ2-3; TRBD1 agrees at 7 bases. In germline, CDR1 is MNHEY, CDR2 SVGAGI. The trim removed 6 bases at V and 3 bases at J, leaving 9 bases unmatched. The CDR3 loop spans 15 amino acids. The DNA of the CDR3 is TGTGCCAGCAGCGCTGACAGGGCGCGAACAGATACGCAGTATTTT. Amino acids: CASSADRARTDTQYF.

The rearrangement uses TRBV21-1 and TRBJ2-1; the tabulated D call, TRBD1, remains unverified against the DNA. TRBV21-1 is shown as a pseudogene. The CDR3 sequence is 16 residues long. The CDR3 loop reads CASSPNSGQAGNEQFF. In DNA, the CDR3 is TGTGCCAGCAGCCCAAACTCGGGACAGGCTGGCAATGAGCAGTTCTTC.

The rearrangement joins TRBV10-3 to TRBJ2-7; 7 bases are a match to TRBD1. The germline V gene has CDR1 ENHRY and CDR2 SYGVKD. This CDR3 has 13 amino acids. Trimming at V came to 11 bases and at J to 1 base, leaving 8 bases not matched to a gene. In DNA form, the CDR3 reads TGTGCCGTACAGGGGACGGGGTCCTACGAGCAGTACTTC. Encoded protein: CAVQGTGSYEQYF.

This sequence joins TRBV27 and TRBJ1-4; the D is unclear. From germline, CDR1 is MNHEY and CDR2 SMNVEV (reference sequence). This CDR3 has 15 residues. Trimming cost V 6 bases and J 5 bases, with 16 bases left between them. The CDR3 spells CASRRLGAVNEKLFF. CDR3 nucleotides: TGTGCCAGCAGGCGCCTGGGAGCGGTAAATGAAAAACTGTTTTTT. Complete variable domain (other parts from reference TRBV27 and TRBJ1-4): EAQVTQNPRYLITVTGKKLTVTCSQNMNHEYMSWYRQDPGLGLRQIYYSMNVEVTDKGDVPEGYKVSRKEKRNFPLILESPSPNQTSLYFCASRRLGAVNEKLFFGSGTQLSVL.

The genes are TRBV29-1 and TRBJ2-1, with 7 bases identical to TRBD2. CDR3 length equals 13 residues. Unmatched junction bases numbered 6, after V lost 7 bases and J lost 3 bases. Germline-derived CDR1 and CDR2 are SQVTM and ANQGSEA. This CDR3 reads CSGAASGYNEQFF. The CDR3, as DNA: TGCAGCGGGGCGGCTAGCGGCTACAATGAGCAGTTCTTC.

This chain connects TRBV5-1 to TRBJ2-3; 9 bases fit TRBD2. V lost 5 bases to trimming and J lost 2 bases; unmatched junction nucleotides: 6. This CDR3 has 15 amino acids. Germline V lookup: CDR1 SGHRS, CDR2 YFSETQ. CDR3 sequence (DNA): TGCGCCAGCAGTTCGGGACTAGCAGACACAGATACGCAGTATTTT. This sequence encodes CASSSGLADTDTQYF.

The chain links TRBV5-8 to TRBJ1-1, with TRBD1 matching 9 bases. Germline trimming cut 0 bases from V and 6 bases from J; bases unmatched to any gene: 6. The germline gives CDR1 SGHTS, CDR2 YDEGEE. The length of the CDR3 is 15 residues. The CDR3 nucleotides read TGTGCCAGCAGCTTGGGGGGACAGGGCGTCGCTGAAGCTTTCTTT. Residues: CASSLGGQGVAEAFF.

This clone appeared a single time. The chain uses TRBV3-1 (or the pseudogene TRBV3-2) and TRBJ2-5, with TRBD2 identical over 7 bases. Germline CDR1 LGHDT, CDR2 YNNKEL (reference sequence). The length of the CDR3 is 17 residues. V shed 4 bases and J 0 bases; nucleotides not matched to a gene: 11. CDR3 bases: TGTGCCAGCAGCCCGGGCTTGGGGGGGTCGGACCAAGAGACCCAGTACTTC. Its translation: CASSPGLGGSDQETQYF.

This clone was counted a single time. This chain connects TRBV6-2 or TRBV6-3 to TRBJ1-5; D may be TRBD1 (6 bases). Trimming shortened V by 5 bases and J by 6 bases, and 11 bases separated the two germline ends. Per the germline V gene, CDR1 is MNHEY and CDR2 is SVGEGT. The CDR3 sequence is 13 residues long. CDR3 in amino acids: CASSKNRVQPQHF. In DNA form, the CDR3 reads TGTGCCAGCAGTAAAAACAGGGTTCAGCCCCAGCATTTT.

The V and J genes are TRBV6-6 and TRBJ2-3; a possible D gene is TRBD2 (6 bases). V lost 6 bases, J lost 5 bases, and 12 bases lay in between. The germline gives CDR1 MNHNY, CDR2 SVGAGI (reference sequence). The length of the CDR3 is 13 residues. CDR3 bases: TGTGCCAGCAGCCGGGACTGGTTAGATACGCAGTATTTT. It codes for CASSRDWLDTQYF.

V is TRBV6-2 or TRBV6-3 and J is TRBJ1-2, with D uncertain. V gave up 5 bases and J gave up 2 bases, with 6 bases separating them. The CDR3 has 12 residues. Per germline, CDR1 MNHEY and CDR2 SVGEGT. The CDR3: CASSLLNYGYTF. CDR3 nucleotide sequence: TGTGCCAGCAGTCTCCTCAACTATGGCTACACCTTC.